This TCR beta chain was captured in a study of shared clonotypes between healthy human individuals. In the original workflow: Filtering was not the same, since immunoSEQ gave junction-only sequences without quality scores. The assay was immunoSEQ multiplex PCR, and TCRdb's table has in-frame clones only and misses some. The V and J calls and clone size were taken over from that table, and D and trimming were inferred from the DNA. This sample has hundreds of thousands of clones, with about 95% found just once. The sequenced sample was naive CD4+ T cells sorted from blood. Subset noted: CD45RA+ positively selected. This sequence was found in a woman in her 30s in good health.

CDR3 in DNA: TGTGCCAGTCGACACTGGTCGTATGGGTCCTACGAGCAGTACTTC. This translates into CASRHWSYGSYEQYF. The V call is TRBV19, the J call TRBJ2-7; D gene ambiguous. Between the trimmed V and J ends, which lost 8 bases and 1 base, there was a span of 18 bases. CDR3 length: 15 residues. CDR1 and CDR2 (germline): LNHDA, SQIVND (reference sequence).